The T cell receptor beta chain described here comes from a study of tumor-infiltrating lymphocytes in primary liver carcinoma. On the study more broadly: Surgical resection was used to treat these primary liver carcinoma patients.

The germline V gene encodes CDR1 SQVTM and CDR2 ANQGSEA. This CDR3 comprises 14 residues. With 6 bases removed from V and 5 bases from J, the gap between germline ends came to 16 bases. This clonotype was recorded many times. Extraction also yielded germline DNA, while blood RNA was obtained from unsorted whole blood. A sample of approximately 4 milliliters of peripheral blood was taken before surgery. Total RNA amounting to 500 ng was the source from which TCR beta cDNA was made with a constant-region primer. ARM-PCR was slightly modified, and three nested multiplex PCR rounds with it gave rise to the TCR beta libraries. The opening two PCR rounds, around 11 cycles each, paired TRBV1-TRBV30 forward primers with a C-beta reverse primer. TCRdb reprocessed the multiplex PCR reads via MiXCR and lists one record per CDR3 protein. The sample consists of approximately 310,000 distinct CDR3 sequences, 65% of them appearing once.

The clonotype originates from a man aged 40-50 years with primary liver carcinoma and hepatitis B virus infection. This chain joins TRBV29-1 and TRBJ2-2; D might be TRBD1 or TRBD2, each matching 6 bases. Sequenced sample: peripheral blood. The CDR3 DNA reads TGCAGCGTCTCACTAGGGGGAGGTACCGGGGAGCTGTTTTTT. Translation: CSVSLGGGTGELFF.